Sequencing of this TCR beta chain was carried out in a study of T cell clonotyping in hematopoietic cell transplantation. Trimming took 6 bases from V and 7 from J, leaving 13 bases between them. Germline loops: CDR1 MNHEY, CDR2 SVGAGI. The CDR3 extends over 14 amino acids. This clone is a singleton in its sample. Produced via immunoSEQ multiplex PCR; TCRdb's table is partial and in-frame only. The profile shows roughly 16,000 clones, nearly 95% of them singletons. This TCR came from a man between 35 and 55 years old in good health. Some clones in this sample may be carry-over from other donors' samples. V and J are TRBV6-5 and TRBJ1-6; possibly TRBD1 for D (5 bases). Sequencing was carried out using peripheral blood mononuclear cells. CDR3 sequence (DNA): TGTGCCAGCAGGGACCCTGGGGGGAATTCACCCCTCCACTTT. Translation gives CASRDPGGNSPLHF.